Listed below are T cell receptor beta chains from one sample, sequenced in a study of cytomegalovirus exposure and HLA in healthy donors. Repertoires were generated with immunoSEQ multiplex PCR, while TCRdb's copy carries only in-frame clones and drops some. The sample has approximately 70,000 clones, approximately 75% seen once. Sequenced input: PBMCs. The source is a woman in her forties in good health and CMV-seropositive. The CDR3 runs from the conserved cysteine through the conserved F or W. The D gene is left open where the match is weak. Some rows have no size entry. The others give once, few or many, or a class for an expanded clone.

V	J	size	D	DNA	CDR3
TRBV5-6	TRBJ2-1	few	NA	TGTGCCAGCAGCTTGGCAGGGTTCTCCTACAATGAGCAGTTCTTC	CASSLAGFSYNEQFF
TRBV2	TRBJ1-6	few	NA	TGTGCCAGCAGTGGCGGGTGGGAAAATTCACCCCTCCACTTT	CASSGGWENSPLHF
TRBV5-1	TRBJ2-5	few	NA	TGCGCCAGCAGCCCGATGTCAGGGTCCGAGACCCAGTACTTC	CASSPMSGSETQYF
TRBV7-3	TRBJ2-3	NA	NA	TGTGCCAGCAGCTTAATGGCCACAGATACGCAGTATTTT	CASSLMATDTQYF
TRBV7-3	TRBJ2-2	NA	NA	TGTGCCAGCAGCTTAGCGAGGGACACCGGGGAGCTGTTTTTT	CASSLARDTGELFF
TRBV5-6	TRBJ2-6	NA	NA	TGTGCCAGCATGTACTCTGGGGCCAACGTCCTGACTTTC	CASMYSGANVLTF
TRBV6-5	TRBJ1-5	NA	TRBD1	TGTGCCAGCAGCCGCCAGGGGGCCTATCAGCCCCAGCATTTT	CASSRQGAYQPQHF
TRBV5-1	TRBJ2-3	NA	NA	TGCGCCAGCAGCTTTAGGGACTCAGATACGCAGTATTTT	CASSFRDSDTQYF
TRBV2	TRBJ1-1	NA	TRBD1	TGTGCCAGCACGGGGGGGACAGGGCTGGCCACTGAAGCTTTCTTT	CASTGGTGLATEAFF
TRBV5-1	TRBJ2-7	once	TRBD1	TGCGCCAGCAGCGGGACAGGATTATCCTCCTACGAGCAGTACTTC	CASSGTGLSSYEQYF